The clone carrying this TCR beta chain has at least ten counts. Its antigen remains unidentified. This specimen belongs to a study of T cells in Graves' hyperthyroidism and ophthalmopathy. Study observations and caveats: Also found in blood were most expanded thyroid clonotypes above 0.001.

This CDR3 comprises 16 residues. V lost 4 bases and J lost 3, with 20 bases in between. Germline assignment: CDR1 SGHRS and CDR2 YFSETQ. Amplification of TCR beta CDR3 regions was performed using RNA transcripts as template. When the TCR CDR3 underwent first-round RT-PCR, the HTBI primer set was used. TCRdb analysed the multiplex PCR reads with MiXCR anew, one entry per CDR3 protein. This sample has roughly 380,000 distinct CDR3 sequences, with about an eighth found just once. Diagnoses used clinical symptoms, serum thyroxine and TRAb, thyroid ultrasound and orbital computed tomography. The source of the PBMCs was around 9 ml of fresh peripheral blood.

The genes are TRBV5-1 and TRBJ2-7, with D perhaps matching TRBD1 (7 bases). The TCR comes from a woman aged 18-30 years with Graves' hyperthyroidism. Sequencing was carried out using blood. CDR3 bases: TGCGCCAGCAGCCCACTTGGGGCAGGGGGGAGCTACGAGCAGTACTTC. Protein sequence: CASSPLGAGGSYEQYF. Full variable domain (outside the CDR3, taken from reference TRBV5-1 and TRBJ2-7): KAGVTQTPRYLIKTRGQQVTLSCSPISGHRSVSWYQQTPGQGLQFLFEYFSETQRNKGNFPGRFSGRQFSNSRSEMNVSTLELGDSALYLCASSPLGAGGSYEQYFGPGTRLTVT.